This T cell receptor (beta chain) was captured in a study of early T cells in non-severe SARS-CoV-2 infection. MiXCR was run by TCRdb on the 5' RACE reads, yielding one entry per CDR3 protein. The sample has 77,000 or so distinct CDR3 sequences, roughly 14% seen once. The germline gives CDR1 MNHEY, CDR2 SMNVEV (reference sequence). V lost 8 bases to trimming and J lost 5 bases, with 21 bases between them. This CDR3 is 15 amino acids long. The V call is TRBV27, the J call TRBJ1-1; D perhaps matches TRBD1 (5 bases). Material: whole blood, obtained at baseline. The sequence was collected from an adult who was a healthcare worker with PCR-confirmed SARS-CoV-2 infection or an uninfected control (not recorded which). CDR3 nucleotide sequence: TGTGCCAGCTCCCTCCTCCTGCAGGGCGGGACTGAAGCTTTCTTT. It codes for CASSLLLQGGTEAFF.